This T cell receptor beta chain was captured by sequencing in a study of shared clonotypes between healthy human individuals. Study-level information: In total, the donors were a couple of women and a few men aged 18 to 49. Plates per donor: three CD4 naive, three CD4 memory, two CD8 naive, one CD8 memory.

Adults of Caucasian background living in Nashville, Tennessee made up all donors. Germline CDR1 and CDR2: SGHNT and YYREEE (reference sequence). The CDR3 is 15 amino acids. Trimming removed 1 base from V and 8 bases from J; junction bases left unmatched: 6. This clone was observed a single time. Produced via immunoSEQ multiplex PCR; TCRdb's table is partial and in-frame only. The repertoire holds around 120,000 clones, around 71% seen once, with over 20% in the top ten. The source of this sequence is a woman aged 30 to 39 in good health. The sequencing sample was made of memory CD8+ T cells sorted from blood. Subset described: CD45RO+ cells pooled with CCR7-negative TemRA cells. The chain combines TRBV5-4 with TRBJ2-1; 10 nucleotides match TRBD2. CDR3 DNA: TGTGCCAGCAGCTTGTCTAGCGGGAGTAGCTATGAGCAGTTCTTC. Translating it yields CASSLSSGSSYEQFF.